One T cell receptor beta chain is described in this entry. The CDR3 totals 13 residues. Trimming pared 3 bases from V and 2 bases from J, leaving 7 bases between. These data are taken from a study of patients and donors after allogeneic stem cell transplantation. TCRdb itself ran the RT-PCR reads through MiXCR, one entry per CDR3 protein. Of about 410,000 distinct CDR3 sequences in the sample, more than 15% were seen once. The receptor was isolated from a human donor who was either an allogeneic HSCT recipient or a stem cell or donor lymphocyte infusion donor (not recorded which). It is not recorded whose cells these are; they may come from a transplant donor. Source material: blood, either unsorted or a sorted T cell fraction (not recorded which). V gene TRBV12-3 or TRBV12-4 combines with J gene TRBJ1-2; D remains ambiguous. The CDR3 protein is CASSFGHNYGYTF. CDR3 nucleotides: TGTGCCAGCAGTTTCGGGCACAACTATGGCTACACCTTC.